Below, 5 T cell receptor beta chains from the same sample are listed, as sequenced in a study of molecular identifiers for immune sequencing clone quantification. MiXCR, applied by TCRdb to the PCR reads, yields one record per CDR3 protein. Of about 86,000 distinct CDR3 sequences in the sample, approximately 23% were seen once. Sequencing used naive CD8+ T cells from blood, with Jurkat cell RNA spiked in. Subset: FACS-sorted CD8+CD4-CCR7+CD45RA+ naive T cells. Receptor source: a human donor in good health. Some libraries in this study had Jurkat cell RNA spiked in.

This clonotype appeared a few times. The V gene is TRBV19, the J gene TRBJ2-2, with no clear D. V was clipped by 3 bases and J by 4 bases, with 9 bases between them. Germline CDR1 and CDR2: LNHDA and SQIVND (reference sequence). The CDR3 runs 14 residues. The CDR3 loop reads CASSIAGVTGELFF. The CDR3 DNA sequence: TGTGCCAGTAGTATTGCTGGGGTCACCGGGGAGCTGTTTTTT. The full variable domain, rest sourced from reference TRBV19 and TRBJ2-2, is DGGITQSPKYLFRKEGQNVTLSCEQNLNHDAMYWYRQDPGQGLRLIYYSQIVNDFQKGDIAEGYSVSREKKESFPLTVTSAQKNPTAFYLCASSIAGVTGELFFGEGSRLTVL.

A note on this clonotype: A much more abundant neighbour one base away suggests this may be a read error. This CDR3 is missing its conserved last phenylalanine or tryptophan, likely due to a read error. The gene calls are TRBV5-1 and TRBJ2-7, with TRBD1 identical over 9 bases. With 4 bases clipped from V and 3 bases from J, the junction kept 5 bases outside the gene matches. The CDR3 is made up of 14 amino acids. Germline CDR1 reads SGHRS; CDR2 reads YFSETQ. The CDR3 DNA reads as TGCGCCAGCAGCGCCCGGGACAGGGACTACGAGCAGTACTCC. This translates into CASSARDRDYEQYS.

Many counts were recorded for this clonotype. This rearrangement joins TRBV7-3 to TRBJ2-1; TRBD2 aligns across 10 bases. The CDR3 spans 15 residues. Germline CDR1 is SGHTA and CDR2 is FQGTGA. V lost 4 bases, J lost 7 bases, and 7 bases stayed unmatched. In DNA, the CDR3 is TGTGCCAGCAGCTCGTCTAGCGGGAGTGGAAATGAGCAGTTCTTC. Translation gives CASSSSSGSGNEQFF.

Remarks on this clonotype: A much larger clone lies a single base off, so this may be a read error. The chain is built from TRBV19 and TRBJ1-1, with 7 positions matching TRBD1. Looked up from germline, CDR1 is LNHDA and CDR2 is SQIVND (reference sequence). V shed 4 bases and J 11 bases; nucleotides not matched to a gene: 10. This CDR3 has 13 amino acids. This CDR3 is CASSTQGVSDAFF. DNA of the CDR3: TGTGCCAGTAGTACTCAGGGGGTCTCGGACGCTTTCTTT.

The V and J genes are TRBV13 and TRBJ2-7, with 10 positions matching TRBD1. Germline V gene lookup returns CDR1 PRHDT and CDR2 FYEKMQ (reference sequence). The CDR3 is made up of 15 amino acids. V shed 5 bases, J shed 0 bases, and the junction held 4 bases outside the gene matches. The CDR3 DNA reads TGTGCCAGCAGCCTGGACAGGGGGAGCTCCTACGAGCAGTACTTC. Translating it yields CASSLDRGSSYEQYF. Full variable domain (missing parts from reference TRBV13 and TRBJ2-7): AAGVIQSPRHLIKEKRETATLKCYPIPRHDTVYWYQQGPGQDPQFLISFYEKMQSDKGSIPDRFSAQQFSDYHSELNMSSLELGDSALYFCASSLDRGSSYEQYFGPGTRLTVT.